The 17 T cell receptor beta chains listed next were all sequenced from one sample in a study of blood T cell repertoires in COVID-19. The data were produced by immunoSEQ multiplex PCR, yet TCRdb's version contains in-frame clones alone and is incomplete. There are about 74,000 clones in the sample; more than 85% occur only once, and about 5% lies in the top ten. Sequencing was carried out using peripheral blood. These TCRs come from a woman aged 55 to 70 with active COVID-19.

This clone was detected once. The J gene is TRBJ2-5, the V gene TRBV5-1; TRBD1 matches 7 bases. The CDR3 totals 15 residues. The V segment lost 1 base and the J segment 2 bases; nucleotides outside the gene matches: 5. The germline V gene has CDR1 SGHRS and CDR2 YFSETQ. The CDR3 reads CASSLIADRQETQYF. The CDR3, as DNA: TGCGCCAGCAGCTTGATTGCGGACAGGCAAGAGACCCAGTACTTC. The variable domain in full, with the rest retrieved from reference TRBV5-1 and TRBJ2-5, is KAGVTQTPRYLIKTRGQQVTLSCSPISGHRSVSWYQQTPGQGLQFLFEYFSETQRNKGNFPGRFSGRQFSNSRSEMNVSTLELGDSALYLCASSLIADRQETQYFGPGTRLLVL.

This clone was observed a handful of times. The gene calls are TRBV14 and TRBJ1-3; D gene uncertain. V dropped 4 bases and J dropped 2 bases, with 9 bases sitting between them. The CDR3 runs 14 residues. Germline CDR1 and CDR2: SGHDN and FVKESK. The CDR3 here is CASSPAGAGNTIYF. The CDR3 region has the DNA TGTGCCAGCAGCCCCGCGGGAGCTGGAAACACCATATATTTT.

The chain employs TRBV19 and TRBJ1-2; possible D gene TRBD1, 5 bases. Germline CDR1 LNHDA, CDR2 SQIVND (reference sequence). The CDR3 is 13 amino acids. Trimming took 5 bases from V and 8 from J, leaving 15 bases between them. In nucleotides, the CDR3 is TGTGCCAGTAGTGTTTCAGGGTCGCGGGGCTACACCTTC. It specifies CASSVSGSRGYTF.

CDR3 bases: TGTGCCAGCAGCCAAGATCTTAGCGGGAGTCGGACAGATACGCAGTATTTT. This codes for CASSQDLSGSRTDTQYF. J is TRBJ2-3 and V is TRBV3-1 (or the pseudogene TRBV3-2), with 9 bases fitting TRBD2. After removal of 0 bases from V and 3 bases from J, the junction contained 7 bases not matched to a gene. CDR1 and CDR2 (germline): LGHDT, YNNKEL (reference sequence). The CDR3 is 17 amino acids.

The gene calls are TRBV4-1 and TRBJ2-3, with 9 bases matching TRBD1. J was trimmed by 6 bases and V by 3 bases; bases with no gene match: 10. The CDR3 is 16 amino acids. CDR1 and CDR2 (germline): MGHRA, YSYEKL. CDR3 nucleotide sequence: TGCGCCAGCAGCCAGATGGGGACAGGGAGATTCGATACGCAGTATTTT. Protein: CASSQMGTGRFDTQYF.

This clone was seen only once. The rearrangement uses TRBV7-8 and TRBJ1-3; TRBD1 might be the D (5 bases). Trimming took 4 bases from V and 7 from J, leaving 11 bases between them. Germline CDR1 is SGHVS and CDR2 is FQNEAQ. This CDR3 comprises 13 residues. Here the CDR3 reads CASSSGGANTIYF. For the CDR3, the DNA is TGTGCCAGCAGCTCAGGCGGGGCCAACACCATATATTTT.

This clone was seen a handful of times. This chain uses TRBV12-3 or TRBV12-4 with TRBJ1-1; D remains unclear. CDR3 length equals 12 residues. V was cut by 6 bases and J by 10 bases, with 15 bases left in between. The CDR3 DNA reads TGTGCCAGCAGCGCCTCAGGTTTAGGAGCTTTCTTT. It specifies CASSASGLGAFF.

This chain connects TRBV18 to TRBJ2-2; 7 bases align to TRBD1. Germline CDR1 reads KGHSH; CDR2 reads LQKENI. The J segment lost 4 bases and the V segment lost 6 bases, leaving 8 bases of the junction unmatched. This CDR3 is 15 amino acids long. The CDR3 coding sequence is TGTGCCAGCTCCCCGCAGGGACAGCGCACCGGGGAGCTGTTTTTT. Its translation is CASSPQGQRTGELFF.

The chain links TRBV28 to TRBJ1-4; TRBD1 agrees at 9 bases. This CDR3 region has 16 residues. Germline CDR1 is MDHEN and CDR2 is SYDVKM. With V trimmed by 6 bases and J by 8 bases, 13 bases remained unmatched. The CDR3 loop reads CASSPAGDREREKLFF. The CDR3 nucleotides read TGTGCCAGCAGCCCCGCGGGGGACAGGGAAAGGGAAAAACTGTTTTTT.

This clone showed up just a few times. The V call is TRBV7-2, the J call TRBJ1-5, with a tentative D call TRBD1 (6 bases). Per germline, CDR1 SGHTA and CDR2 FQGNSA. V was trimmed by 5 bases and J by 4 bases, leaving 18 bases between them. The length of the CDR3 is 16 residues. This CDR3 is CASSDWGRGENQPQHF. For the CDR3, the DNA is TGTGCCAGCAGCGACTGGGGGAGGGGGGAAAATCAGCCCCAGCATTTT. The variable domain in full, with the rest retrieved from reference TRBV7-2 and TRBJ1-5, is GAGVSQSPSNKVTEKGKDVELRCDPISGHTALYWYRQSLGQGLEFLIYFQGNSAPDKSGLPSDRFSAERTGGSVSTLTIQRTQQEDSAVYLCASSDWGRGENQPQHFGDGTRLSIL.

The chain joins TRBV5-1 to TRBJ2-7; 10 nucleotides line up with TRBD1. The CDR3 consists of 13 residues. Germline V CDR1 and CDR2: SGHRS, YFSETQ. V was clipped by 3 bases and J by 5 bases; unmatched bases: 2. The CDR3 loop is CASSSTGGHEQYF. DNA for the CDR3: TGCGCCAGCAGCTCGACAGGGGGCCACGAGCAGTACTTC.

The CDR3 DNA reads as TGTGCCAGCAGCTTAGCCCCGGGGAGTACTGAAGCTTTCTTT. It codes for CASSLAPGSTEAFF. The V and J genes are TRBV7-2 and TRBJ1-1, with D unclear. This CDR3 contains 14 residues. The germline gives CDR1 SGHTA, CDR2 FQGNSA. V was pared by 0 bases and J by 5 bases, with 10 bases between.

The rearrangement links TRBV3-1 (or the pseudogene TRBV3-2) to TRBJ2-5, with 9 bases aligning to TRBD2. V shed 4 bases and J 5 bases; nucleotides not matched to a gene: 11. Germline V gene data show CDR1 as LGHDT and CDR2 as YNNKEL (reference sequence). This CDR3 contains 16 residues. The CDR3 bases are TGTGCCAGCAGCCTACTTAAGCTAGCGGGATCTGAGACCCAGTACTTC. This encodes CASSLLKLAGSETQYF.

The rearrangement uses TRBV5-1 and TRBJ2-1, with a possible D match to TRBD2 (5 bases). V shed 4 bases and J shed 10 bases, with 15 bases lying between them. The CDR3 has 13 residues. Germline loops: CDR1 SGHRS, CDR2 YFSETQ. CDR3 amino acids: CASSPVVGVEQFF. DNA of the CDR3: TGCGCCAGCAGCCCGGTGGTCGGGGTCGAGCAGTTCTTC.

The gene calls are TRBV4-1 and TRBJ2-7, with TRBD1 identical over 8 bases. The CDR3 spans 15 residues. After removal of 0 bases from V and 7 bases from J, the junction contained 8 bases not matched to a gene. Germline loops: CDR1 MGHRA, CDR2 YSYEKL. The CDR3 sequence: CASSQDGQGAREQYF. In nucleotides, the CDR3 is TGCGCCAGCAGCCAAGATGGTCAGGGGGCGCGTGAGCAGTACTTC.

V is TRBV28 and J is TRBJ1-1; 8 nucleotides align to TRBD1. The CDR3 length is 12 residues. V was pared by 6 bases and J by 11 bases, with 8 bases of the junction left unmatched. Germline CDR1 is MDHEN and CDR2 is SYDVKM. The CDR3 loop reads CASRQTGGWAFF. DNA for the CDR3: TGTGCCAGCAGGCAAACAGGGGGGTGGGCTTTCTTT.

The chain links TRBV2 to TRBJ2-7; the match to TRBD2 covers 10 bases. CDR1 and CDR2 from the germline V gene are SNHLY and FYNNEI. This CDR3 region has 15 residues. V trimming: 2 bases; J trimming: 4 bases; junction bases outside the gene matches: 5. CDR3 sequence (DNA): TGTGCCAGCAGTGAAAAGGCTAGCGGGAGTTACGAGCAGTACTTC. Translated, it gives CASSEKASGSYEQYF.